The present TCR beta chain was sequenced within a study of regulatory T cells in long-lasting Graves disease. Study-wide results and caveats: It was in persistent disease that TRBV28, TRBJ1-2 and TRBJ2-5 were favored.

Remarks on this clonotype: Its antigen is still unknown.

Time point noted: newly diagnosed GD, antithyroid drugs for less than 3 months. The TCR library used RNA extracted from PBMCs. Building of the TCR beta libraries involved iRepertoire HTBI primers and Arm-PCR of CDR3 regions. TCRdb independently ran MiXCR on the multiplex PCR reads; one entry per CDR3 protein. The table shows 400,000 to 550,000 distinct CDR3 sequences, with around 14% occurring only once. Germline CDR1 KGHSH, CDR2 LQKENI. V was pared by 2 bases and J by 5 bases, with 15 bases between. The CDR3 consists of 15 residues. These data were also reused for a study on T cells in Graves' hyperthyroidism and ophthalmopathy. This second report adds: In blood, most of the thyroid clonotypes expanded above 0.001 were also present. Using 13 V-J features, a model discriminated ophthalmopathy from stable hyperthyroidism.

This clonotype was obtained from a young woman with Graves disease. The gene calls are TRBV18 and TRBJ1-1, with D maybe TRBD1 (5 bases). The source material was peripheral blood mononuclear cells (PBMCs), sampled at new diagnosis, from a patient treated with antithyroid drugs. CDR3 loop: CASSPSRQRETEAFF. The CDR3 DNA sequence: TGTGCCAGCTCACCATCCCGACAGCGGGAGACTGAAGCTTTCTTT.